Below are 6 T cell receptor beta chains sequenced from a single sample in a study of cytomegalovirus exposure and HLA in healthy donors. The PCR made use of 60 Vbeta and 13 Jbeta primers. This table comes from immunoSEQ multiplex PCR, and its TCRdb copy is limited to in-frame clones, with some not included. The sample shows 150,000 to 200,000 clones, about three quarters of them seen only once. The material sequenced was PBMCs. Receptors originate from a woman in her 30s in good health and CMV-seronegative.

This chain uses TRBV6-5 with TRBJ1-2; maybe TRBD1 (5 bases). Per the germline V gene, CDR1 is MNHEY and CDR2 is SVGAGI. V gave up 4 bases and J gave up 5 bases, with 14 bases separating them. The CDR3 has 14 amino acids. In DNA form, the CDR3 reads TGTGCCAGCAGTTCACCCCTGGGGGGGTATGGCTACACCTTC. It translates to CASSSPLGGYGYTF.

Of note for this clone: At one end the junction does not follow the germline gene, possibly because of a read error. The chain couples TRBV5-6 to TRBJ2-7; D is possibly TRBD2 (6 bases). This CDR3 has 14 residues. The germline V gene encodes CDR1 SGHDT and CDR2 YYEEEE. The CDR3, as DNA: TGTGCCAGCAGCTTAGGCACGGCGCGGGGCGCCGGGGGCTTC. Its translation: CASSLGTARGAGGF.

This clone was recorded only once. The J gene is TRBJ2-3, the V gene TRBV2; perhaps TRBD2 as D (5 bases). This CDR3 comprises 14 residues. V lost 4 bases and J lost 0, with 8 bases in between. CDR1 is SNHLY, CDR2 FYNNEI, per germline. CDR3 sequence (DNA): TGTGCCAGCAGTGTTAGCGAGAGCACAGATACGCAGTATTTT. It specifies CASSVSESTDTQYF.

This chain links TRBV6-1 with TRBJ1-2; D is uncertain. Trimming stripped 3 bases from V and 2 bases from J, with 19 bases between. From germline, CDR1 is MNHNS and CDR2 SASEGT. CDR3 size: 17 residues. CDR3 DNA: TGTGCCAGCAGTGATTCCCGGGAGACGGACTGGAACTATGGCTACACCTTC. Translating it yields CASSDSRETDWNYGYTF.

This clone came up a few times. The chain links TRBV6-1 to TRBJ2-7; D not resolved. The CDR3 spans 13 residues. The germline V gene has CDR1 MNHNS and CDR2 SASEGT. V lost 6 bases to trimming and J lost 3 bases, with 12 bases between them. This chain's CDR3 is CASRAVPVYEQYF. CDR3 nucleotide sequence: TGTGCCAGCAGGGCCGTCCCCGTCTACGAGCAGTACTTC.

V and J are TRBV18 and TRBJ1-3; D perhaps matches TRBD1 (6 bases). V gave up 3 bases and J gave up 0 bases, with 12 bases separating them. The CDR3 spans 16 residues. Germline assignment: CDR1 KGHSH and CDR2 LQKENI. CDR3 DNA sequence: TGTGCCAGCTCACCTATTAGGGACAACTCTGGAAACACCATATATTTT. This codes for CASSPIRDNSGNTIYF. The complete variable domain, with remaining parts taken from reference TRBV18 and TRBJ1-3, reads NAGVMQNPRHLVRRRGQEARLRCSPMKGHSHVYWYRQLPEEGLKFMVYLQKENIIDESGMPKERFSAEFPKEGPSILRIQQVVRGDSAAYFCASSPIRDNSGNTIYFGEGSWLTVV.